This is a list of T cell receptor beta chains from one sample in a study of shared clonotypes between healthy human individuals. The repertoire was sequenced with immunoSEQ multiplex PCR; TCRdb's copy has only in-frame clones and lacks some. The sample records some 2,000,000 clones, approximately 95% being singletons. Sample: naive CD4+ T cells sorted from blood. These receptor sequences come from a man aged 18-30 years in good health. The CDR3 runs from the conserved cysteine through the conserved F or W. Each record gives: D gene, V gene, J gene, clone size, CDR3 DNA, CDR3 protein. A D gene is named only where the DNA matches it firmly. The size of a clone is reported for some rows only, either as once, few or many, or as a class for expanded clones.

.	TRBV9	TRBJ2-2	.	TGTGCCAGCAGCGTCAGGGGAATGCAGATCGGGGAGCTGTTTTTT	CASSVRGMQIGELFF
.	TRBV27	TRBJ1-2	.	TGTGCCAGCAGTTTAATCGGAACCTCTAACTATGGCTACACCTTC	CASSLIGTSNYGYTF
.	TRBV5-1	TRBJ1-6	few	TGCGCCAGCAGCTTGGATGGGGCAGGAGGTTCACCCCTCCACTTT	CASSLDGAGGSPLHF
TRBD1	TRBV30	TRBJ1-3	.	TGTGCCTGGAGTGATCCGGGACAGGGTTCGGGCAACACCATATATTTT	CAWSDPGQGSGNTIYF
TRBD1	TRBV6-5	TRBJ1-6	.	TGTGCCAGCAGGGGGGACAGGGGGGATTCACCCCTCCACTTT	CASRGDRGDSPLHF
.	TRBV18	TRBJ1-1	once	TGTGCCAGCTCACGCGACGCGAACACTGAAGCTTTCTTT	CASSRDANTEAFF
TRBD1	TRBV10-3	TRBJ2-5	.	TGTGCCATCAGTGAGACCCCAGGGGGCGCGGAGACCCAGTACTTC	CAISETPGGAETQYF
.	TRBV5-1	TRBJ2-3	.	TGCGCCAGCAGCTTGGGACCGAACACAGATACGCAGTATTTT	CASSLGPNTDTQYF
.	TRBV29-1	TRBJ2-7	.	TGCAGCGTTGAACCTTTGGGCCATCTGCCTACCTACGAGCAGTACTTC	CSVEPLGHLPTYEQYF
.	TRBV9	TRBJ1-5	few	TGTGCCAGCAGCGTAGACGGGAGGGTCGATCAGCCCCAGCATTTT	CASSVDGRVDQPQHF
TRBD2	TRBV7-2	TRBJ2-7	.	TGTGCCAGCAGCTCCAGCGGGGTTAAGTCCTACGAGCAGTACTTC	CASSSSGVKSYEQYF
TRBD2	TRBV9	TRBJ2-5	once	TGTGCCAGCAGCGTAGGTGGACTAGCGGGAGGGCCCGGGCAAACCCAGTACTTC	CASSVGGLAGGPGQTQYF
.	TRBV5-6	TRBJ1-4	.	TGTGCCAGCTCCCTACAGGTCACTAATGAAAAACTGTTTTTT	CASSLQVTNEKLFF
TRBD2	TRBV9	TRBJ2-1	once	TGTGCCAGCAGCGTAGGGCTAGCGGTAAACAATGAGCAGTTCTTC	CASSVGLAVNNEQFF
.	TRBV7-9	TRBJ2-2	.	TGTGCCAGCAGCAAAACGCGTGAGGGGTATTGGGAAGCCGGGGAGCTGTTTTTT	CASSKTREGYWEAGELFF
TRBD2	TRBV14	TRBJ2-2	.	TGTGCCAGCAGCCCTAGCGGGGCGAACACCGGGGAGCTGTTTTTT	CASSPSGANTGELFF
.	TRBV4-3	TRBJ1-4	.	TGCGCCAGCAGCCAAGACCCGGGGCTTAATTATGAAAAACTGTTTTTT	CASSQDPGLNYEKLFF
TRBD1	TRBV7-9	TRBJ2-7	.	TGTGCCAGCAGCTTTGGACAGGGCTACGAGCAGTACTTC	CASSFGQGYEQYF
.	TRBV28	TRBJ2-3	once	TGTGCCAGCAGCCGAACAGGGACTAGCACAGATACGCAGTATTTT	CASSRTGTSTDTQYF
.	TRBV2	TRBJ1-5	.	TGTGCCAGCAGTGAGCTGACAGGTAGCAATCAGCCCCAGCATTTT	CASSELTGSNQPQHF
.	TRBV21-1	TRBJ1-2	.	TGTGCCGGGAATAACTATGGCTACACCTTC	CAGNNYGYTF
TRBD1	TRBV5-6	TRBJ2-7	.	TGTGCCAGCAGCATGTCCGGGACAGAGTACTTC	CASSMSGTEYF
TRBD1	TRBV6-5	TRBJ1-2	once	TGTGCCAGCAGTTACTCGACAGGGGTTAGTGGCTACACCTTC	CASSYSTGVSGYTF
.	TRBV5-4	TRBJ1-1	.	TGTGCCAGCAGCCGCCGGAACATGAACACTGAAGCTTTCTTT	CASSRRNMNTEAFF
TRBD2	TRBV29-1	TRBJ2-3	.	TGCAGCGTGGGGGAGGGACTCCCCACAGATACGCAGTATTTT	CSVGEGLPTDTQYF
.	TRBV6-5	TRBJ1-3	.	TGTGCCAGCACCCCCGGGGGAACTGGAAACACCATATATTTT	CASTPGGTGNTIYF
.	TRBV5-1	TRBJ2-1	.	TGCGCCAGCAGCATGGGACTCACGGAGCAGTTCTTC	CASSMGLTEQFF
TRBD1	TRBV7-2	TRBJ1-2	.	TGTGCCAGCAGCTCCAGGGGGCGCGATCGGGGCTACACCTTC	CASSSRGRDRGYTF
TRBD1	TRBV7-2	TRBJ1-2	.	TGTGCCAGCAGCCCAGGCGACAGGGCTGGCTACACCTTC	CASSPGDRAGYTF
.	TRBV5-4	TRBJ1-2	.	TGTGCCAGCAGTAACGGCGGGGGGCCTAACTATGGCTACACCTTC	CASSNGGGPNYGYTF
TRBD1	TRBV28	TRBJ1-1	.	TGTGCCAGCAGCCGACAGGGGAGCACTGAAGCTTTCTTT	CASSRQGSTEAFF